The source of this TCR beta chain is a study of blood T cell repertoires in COVID-19 (dated by TCRdb to the early 2020s). Context from the whole study: Samples covering the acute and convalescent phases of COVID-19 were provided by collaborators in the United States, Italy and Spain. Where HLA class I and class II types were available, the types were taken from metadata supplied by the sample provider, not from assay-based typing. A freely available public database, intended as a resource for researchers studying the immune response to SARS-CoV-2, is where the repertoires were released. The dataset comprised deeply sampled blood TCRbeta repertoires from subjects exposed to, actively infected with, or recovered from COVID-19. The prospective study material was composed of cDNA or gDNA derived from T cells, B-cell-depleted T cells, or PBMCs. The samples were drawn from the first 160 participants of the ongoing ImmuneRACE study and from more than 1,000 subjects provided by 6 global collaborators. Sample metadata almost always included a de-identified subject ID, COVID-19 status, age in years and sex. Points the paper makes about the study in general: Clinical and demographic metadata were provided uncurated, with the amount varying by source and participant.

After removal of 10 bases from V and 0 bases from J, the junction retains 9 bases not matched to a gene. The CDR3 covers 17 residues, taking in both the cysteine and the phenylalanine. CDR3 DNA only is kept here, 51 bases in frame from base 1. Based on the germline V gene, the CDR1 and CDR2 sequences are SNHLY and FYNNEI. The immunoSEQ Assay, a bias-controlled multiplex PCR, was used to amplify TCRbeta CDR3 regions from genomic DNA. Under the source paper's analysis protocol: The number of nucleated cells in each sample was estimated by amplification of reference gene primers within the assay. Sequence reads were collapsed and filtered to measure the absolute abundance of every unique TCRbeta CDR3 rearrangement. Productive Simpson clonality was computed per sample as the square root of Simpson's diversity index over productive rearrangements. What TCRdb holds here is the immuneACCESS table cut down to in-frame rearrangements. Part of the clones is not present; checked against another copy, under half of the missing clones reflect an unresolved V gene, and the others are unexplained. V, J and clone size derive from that table, while D and trimming were established from the DNA sequence. The sample table contains nearly 400,000 clones; only one count was recorded for roughly 90% of them. Clones ranked in the top ten supply less than 2% of the sample.

For this clone: Its antigen is not yet known. It has no much larger one-base neighbor in the sample; base qualities were not kept.

In the prospective study, participants were 18 to 89 years old, resided in about 25 geographic areas of the United States, and were enrolled through a virtual design. In the prospective study, participants were assigned to cohorts based on the clinical history participants reported in a screening survey and a study questionnaire. Recovered participants in ImmuneRACE Cohort 3 were defined by two consecutive negative NP/OP PCR tests, clearance by a healthcare professional, or resolution of symptoms. In the prospective study, mobile phlebotomists collected whole blood, serum and a nasopharyngeal or oropharyngeal swab from each participant. Additional blood draws and questionnaires over an approximately two-month period could optionally be provided by prospective study participants. Before DNA extraction, prospective study blood samples were shipped either frozen or at room temperature.

This chain joins TRBV2 to TRBJ2-6; the central 10 bases match TRBD1. The origin of this receptor is a woman aged 30 to 39 who had recovered from COVID-19. What was sequenced was PBMCs or T cells enriched from blood (not recorded which). The DNA sequence is given as TGTGCCATGATTTTCCGGGACAGGGGCTCTGGGGCCAACGTCCTGACTTTC. The translation is CAMIFRDRGSGANVLTF. Full variable domain (CDR3 extended with the reference TRBV2 and TRBJ2-6 proteins): EPEVTQTPSHQVTQMGQEVILRCVPISNHLYFYWYRQILGQKVEFLVSFYNNEISEKSEIFDDQFSVERPDGSNFTLKIRSTKLEDSAMYFCAMIFRDRGSGANVLTFGAGSRLTVL.